This T cell receptor beta chain was recorded in a study of T cells after yellow fever vaccination (dated by TCRdb to between 2018 and 2021). Context from the whole study: The SMART-Seq v4 Ultra Low Input RNA kit was used to prepare libraries from fractions with low cell numbers. Blood samples were taken at several timepoints before and after primary and secondary immunization, and bulk PBMC replicates and cell subsets were isolated. The cohort comprised two healthy male donors, one aged 18 to 29 and one aged 30 to 39 years. To follow T-cell clones before and after primary and booster YFV17D yellow fever vaccination, bulk TCR alpha and beta repertoires were sequenced over time.

In this sample, this clonotype turned up a few times. Which antigen it targets is not known. There are no base qualities to consult, and no much larger clone falls within one base. Summary of the overall study and its limitations: Because the study included only a couple of donors, the extent to which the findings can be generalized is limited. The secondary T-cell response was found to be weaker but faster than the primary response, with a peak reached on day 5 rather than on day 15. Most clones expanded after primary vaccination (around 96% of CD4 and 88% of CD8) were re-detected after the booster, suggesting that broad memory maintenance occurred. FACS-sorted repertoires could contain abundant contaminating clonotypes from the bulk population, so computational filtering was required. A small fraction of clonotypes appeared in both the CD4 and CD8 compartments, likely as a result of convergent recombination.

TCR cDNA was made using 5'RACE template switching, a step that added a universal primer site and unique molecular identifiers. cDNA synthesis was primed from both the TCR alpha and TCR beta constant segments. Two PCR steps were used to amplify libraries, with sample barcodes and sequencing adapters being added in the second step. Sequencing of the libraries was done on either Illumina HiSeq 2500 (2x100 bp) or NovaSeq (2x150 bp). As for how the authors treated the data: MIGEC handled demultiplexing of reads and collapsing into UMI consensus sequences, while MiXCR performed V(D)J alignment. Using edgeR on replicate PBMC samples, clonotypes were called vaccine-responding if FDR was below 0.01 and the log2 fold change was above 5 up to day 15. Bulk clonotypes were assigned CD4 or CD8 identity according to which sequenced CD4 or CD8 repertoire held them at higher abundance. TCRdb took the public reads, trimmed them with fastp at Q25, ran MiXCR for clone calling and kept in-frame beta chains. Rows are unified per CDR3 protein, each entry keeping the most common DNA and genes. The V and J calls, along with clone size, are taken from TCRdb and not from the paper's own processing. This sample is represented by almost 600,000 distinct CDR3 sequences; roughly 12% of them were singletons. The top ten constitute around 15% of the sample.

The treatment or condition label here, explained by the study, means: live attenuated yellow fever vaccine strain. At each blood-draw timepoint, two biological replicates of bulk PBMCs were collected. PBMCs were isolated from peripheral blood using a standard Ficoll-Paque protocol. RNA was extracted with TriZol from bulk PBMCs, CD4 and CD8 fractions, and dextramer-positive and dextramer-negative fractions. This receptor was taken from a man in his thirties or forties who received the YFV17D yellow fever vaccine. Sequenced material: PBMCs, taken on the day of the yellow fever booster vaccination.

The bases read TGTGCCAGTTGGGACTCGAGCTCCTACGAGCAGTACTTC. It translates to CASWDSSSYEQYF. The chain employs TRBV6-5 and TRBJ2-7; TRBD2 could be the D gene, as 6 bases match. Trimming costs V 9 bases and J 0 bases, and their ends lie 12 bases apart. From its cysteine to its phenylalanine, the CDR3 spans 13 amino acids. The sequence is cut down to CDR3 DNA, 39 bases in frame from base 1. As encoded in the germline V gene, CDR1 is MNHEY while CDR2 is SVGAGI.